The source of this T cell receptor beta chain is a study of breast tumors, draining lymph nodes, adjacent tissues. In TCRdb, the multiplex PCR reads were re-called with MiXCR into one record per CDR3 protein. The table includes under 70,000 distinct CDR3 sequences, around 43% detected once. The CDR3 contains 14 residues. V lost 3 bases, J lost 8 bases, and 16 bases lay in between. Germline CDR1 reads MNHEY; CDR2 reads SVGAGI. This clonotype was counted at least ten times. Sequencing used breast tumor tissue. This chain connects TRBV6-5 to TRBJ1-2, with D perhaps TRBD1 (6 bases). The receptor was isolated from a female donor with breast cancer. Some clones in this sample may be carry-over from other donors' samples. The CDR3 coding sequence is TGTGCCAGCAGTTATTTGGGGGGCCTCGAGGGCTACACCTTC. It yields the protein CASSYLGGLEGYTF.